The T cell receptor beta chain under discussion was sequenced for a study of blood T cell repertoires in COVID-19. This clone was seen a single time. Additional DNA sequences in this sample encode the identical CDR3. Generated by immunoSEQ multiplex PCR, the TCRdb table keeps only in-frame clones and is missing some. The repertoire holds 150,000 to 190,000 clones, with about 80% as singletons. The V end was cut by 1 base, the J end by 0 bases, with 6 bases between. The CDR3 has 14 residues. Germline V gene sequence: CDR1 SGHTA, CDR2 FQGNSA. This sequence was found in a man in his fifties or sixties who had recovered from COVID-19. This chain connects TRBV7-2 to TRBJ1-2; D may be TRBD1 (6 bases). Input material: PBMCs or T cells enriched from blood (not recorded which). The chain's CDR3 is CASSLGTANYGYTF. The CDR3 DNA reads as TGTGCCAGCAGCTTAGGGACAGCTAACTATGGCTACACCTTC.